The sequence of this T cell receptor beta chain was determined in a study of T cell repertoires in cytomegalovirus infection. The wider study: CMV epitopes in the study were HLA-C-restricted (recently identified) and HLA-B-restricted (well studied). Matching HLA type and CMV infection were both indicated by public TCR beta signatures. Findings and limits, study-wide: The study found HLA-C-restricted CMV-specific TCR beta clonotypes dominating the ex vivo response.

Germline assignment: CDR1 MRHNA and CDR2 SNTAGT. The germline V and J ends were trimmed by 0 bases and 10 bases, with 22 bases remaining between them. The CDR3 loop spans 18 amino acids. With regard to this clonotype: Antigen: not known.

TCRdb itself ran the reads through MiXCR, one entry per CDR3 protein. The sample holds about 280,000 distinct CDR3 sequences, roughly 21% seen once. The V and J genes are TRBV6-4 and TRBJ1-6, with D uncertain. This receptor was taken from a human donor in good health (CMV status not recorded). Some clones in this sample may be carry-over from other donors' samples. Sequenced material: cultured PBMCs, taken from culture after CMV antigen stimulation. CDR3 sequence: CASSDSGRVGGPASPLHF. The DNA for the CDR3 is TGTGCCAGCAGTGACTCGGGGAGGGTCGGAGGGCCCGCATCACCCCTCCACTTT.